This T cell receptor beta chain is drawn from a study of blood T cells in healthy people across ages (dated by TCRdb to between 2015 and 2017). The study in broad terms: In model experiments, template switching captured roughly one uniquely barcoded TCR beta cDNA molecule for every two T cells. The study analyzed two additional independent replicas of 1 million unique cDNA reads from the same blood draw for two donors, one aged 18 to 30 and one aged 80 or older. Age-related changes in TCR beta repertoire diversity were measured in the study by deep sequencing normalized with unique cDNA molecular identifiers. Four age groups were formed from the donors: young (average approximately 17 years), middle-aged (more than 35), aged (approximately 60) and long-lived (about 80). To avoid experimental bias, donors of different ages were distributed randomly across sequencing lanes.

Preparation of the library involved 5' RACE. Instrument used: Illumina HiSeq 2500. A second PCR of roughly 7 to 11 cycles was performed with a sample-barcoded 5' primer and a J-beta primer mix. A template-switch 5' adaptor carrying 12 random nucleotides introduced a unique molecular identifier onto each TCR beta cDNA molecule. Each sample yielded at least 3 million CDR3-containing paired-end reads. The Mint cDNA synthesis kit, primed by a TRBC-specific oligonucleotide, was used to synthesize first-strand cDNA from all RNA. All cDNA was treated with uracil-DNA glycosylase and then went through a first 18-cycle PCR with the universal primers M1SS and BC2_uni_R. Turning to the authors' computational methods: For normalization, 1 million high-quality reads, each with a distinct molecular identifier, were randomly selected from each sample. Instead of being binned into consensus sequences, reads with shared molecular identifiers were discarded. MiTCR, run with a Q25 quality threshold and the strictest error-elimination algorithm, handled CDR3 identification, clonotype clustering and error correction. A nonparametric unseen species model with Euler transformation was used to estimate lower-bound total TCR beta diversity. TCRdb passed the public sequencing reads through fastp at Q25 and MiXCR, retaining productive beta sequences. Rows are unified per CDR3 protein, each entry keeping the most common DNA and genes. Here the V and J calls rest on TCRdb's processing, not on the authors' analysis. A total of about 1,600,000 distinct CDR3 sequences appear in this sample, around two fifths of them only once. Jointly, the top ten make up 6.5% to 10% of the sample.

For CDR1 and CDR2, the germline V gene (reference sequence) lists LNHDA and SQIVND. The CDR3 sequence holds 12 residues, the cysteine and phenylalanine included. Just the 36-base CDR3 DNA is kept, in frame starting at base 1. V sheds 10 bases and J sheds 5 bases, leaving 12 bases between their ends. Donors were a few dozen systemically healthy Caucasian individuals from Russia aged roughly 6 to 100 years. Each donor gave ten milliliters of peripheral blood, collected into EDTA-treated Vacutainer tubes. PBMCs were isolated by Ficoll-Paque density-gradient centrifugation, with at least 6 million obtained per sample. Total RNA was extracted from PBMCs with Trizol reagent, with at least 6 micrograms obtained per sample. The percentages of naive CD45RAhigh/CD27high T cells were determined by flow cytometry on a PBMC aliquot from every donor. This clonotype was counted between two and nine times. What this receptor recognizes is not known. The record has no base qualities; no much larger clone is one base away.

Study-level results and caveats: A strong correlation was found between observed TCR beta diversity and the percentage of naive T cells measured by flow cytometry. Since profiling was done on bulk unsorted PBMCs, naive and antigen-experienced compartments could not be conclusively compared. Total diversity estimates from one million sequenced T cells were considered lower bounds and underestimates. The CMV infection status of donors was not known, potentially confounding age-related changes in expanded clonotypes. Observed TCR beta diversity per million T cells fell roughly linearly with age, and a significant reduction was already apparent by age around 40. The long-lived group showed more naive CD4+ T cells, fewer expanded clones and increased TCR diversity than the aged group, suggesting age selection.

Recombination joined TRBV19 with TRBJ2-1; the D call is tentative, TRBD1 or TRBD2, as each matches 5 bases. The sequence derives from a woman younger than 35 in good health. Sequencing was performed on blood. In nucleotide form, the sequence is TGTGCCACGGGGCTCTTCAACAATGAGCAGTTCTTC. It translates to CATGLFNNEQFF.